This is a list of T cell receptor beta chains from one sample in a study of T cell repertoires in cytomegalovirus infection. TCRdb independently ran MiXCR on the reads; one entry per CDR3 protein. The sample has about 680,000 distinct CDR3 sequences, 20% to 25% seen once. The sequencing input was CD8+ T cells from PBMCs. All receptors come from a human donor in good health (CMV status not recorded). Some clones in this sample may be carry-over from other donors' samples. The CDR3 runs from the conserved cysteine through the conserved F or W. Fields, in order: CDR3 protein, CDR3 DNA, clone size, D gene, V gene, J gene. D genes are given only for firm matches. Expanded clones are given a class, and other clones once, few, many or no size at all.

CASSQEDRGIGNYGYTF	TGTGCCAGCAGCCAAGAGGACAGGGGAATAGGGAACTATGGCTACACCTTC	-	TRBD1	TRBV14	TRBJ1-2
CASSVRTGDQETQYF	TGTGCCAGCAGCGTAAGGACAGGGGATCAAGAGACCCAGTACTTC	few	TRBD1	TRBV9	TRBJ2-5
CASSMGQLNTEAFF	TGTGCCAGTAGTATGGGTCAGTTGAACACTGAAGCTTTCTTT	-	-	TRBV19	TRBJ1-1
CASSALGPPTGANVLTF	TGTGCCAGCAGCGCCCTCGGGCCTCCAACTGGGGCCAACGTCCTGACTTTC	-	-	TRBV7-3	TRBJ2-6
CASSLGLAEADTQYF	TGCGCCAGCAGCTTGGGACTAGCGGAAGCAGATACGCAGTATTTT	once	TRBD2	TRBV5-1	TRBJ2-3
CASSLGYGGSNVLTF	TGTGCCAGCAGCTTAGGATACGGAGGGTCCAACGTCCTGACTTTC	many	-	TRBV11-2	TRBJ2-6
CASSLEGRGWTDTQYF	TGTGCCAGCAGCTTAGAAGGCAGGGGGTGGACAGATACGCAGTATTTT	many	TRBD1	TRBV7-2	TRBJ2-3
CSARDRGATYNEQFF	TGCAGTGCTAGAGATCGGGGGGCCACCTACAATGAGCAGTTCTTC	-	-	TRBV20-1	TRBJ2-1
CASSPWTAYNSPLHF	TGTGCCAGCAGCCCTTGGACAGCCTATAATTCACCCCTCCACTTT	many	-	TRBV7-2	TRBJ1-6
CASSDSGQGANTGELFF	TGTGCCAGCAGTGACTCCGGGCAGGGGGCGAACACCGGGGAGCTGTTTTTT	-	TRBD1	TRBV6-4	TRBJ2-2
CSVEQHYGYTF	TGCAGCGTAGAACAGCACTATGGCTACACCTTC	-	-	TRBV29-1	TRBJ1-2
CSARGGRTGFHTF	TGCAGTGCTAGAGGCGGAAGGACAGGGTTTCACACCTTC	many	TRBD1	TRBV20-1	TRBJ1-2
CASSGGAGPIYEQYF	TGTGCCAGCAGCGGGGGGGCAGGGCCCATCTACGAGCAGTACTTC	-	-	TRBV5-4	TRBJ2-7
CASTGRYNEQFF	TGTGCCAGCACAGGCCGCTACAATGAGCAGTTCTTC	many	-	TRBV12-3/TRBV12-4	TRBJ2-1